The rows below give T cell receptor beta chains drawn from one sample of a study of CD4 and CD8 cells across lung adenocarcinoma regions. TCRdb re-analysed the PCR reads in MiXCR, keeping a single row per CDR3 protein. The data show about 4,000 distinct CDR3 sequences, about 53% seen once. The source material was CD4+ T cells from the margin of a lung tumor. These receptors were obtained from a female donor with lung adenocarcinoma. The CD4 and CD8 labels of this study may be unreliable. Each CDR3 is given with its conserved first and last residue. D genes are given only for firm matches. Clone size is not always given. Where it is, it says once, few, many or a class for expanded clones.

few | TRBJ1-2 | TRBV10-3 | NA | TGTGCCATCAGCGACATAGACAGTTTCTATGGCTACACCTTC | CAISDIDSFYGYTF
NA | TRBJ2-1 | TRBV6-1 | NA | TGTGCCAGCAGTCAGCTAGACTACAATGAGCAGTTCTTC | CASSQLDYNEQFF
few | TRBJ2-2 | TRBV9 | NA | TGTGCCAGCCGTCCTAGCGACAACACCGGGGAGCTGTTTTTT | CASRPSDNTGELFF
NA | TRBJ2-7 | TRBV10-3 | TRBD2 | TGTGCCGGGACCAGCGGGGACTCCTACGAGCAGTACTTC | CAGTSGDSYEQYF
few | TRBJ2-1 | TRBV20-1 | NA | TGCAGTGCTAGAGCCCCCATGGCGGGGAGCTCCTACAATGAGCAGTTCTTC | CSARAPMAGSSYNEQFF
NA | TRBJ2-5 | TRBV25-1 | NA | TGTGCCAGCAGTCTGCAAGAAAAAGAGACCCAGTACTTC | CASSLQEKETQYF
NA | TRBJ2-5 | TRBV7-6 | NA | TGTGCCAGCTCTGTATCCGGACTCCAAGAGACCCAGTACTTC | CASSVSGLQETQYF
few | TRBJ2-1 | TRBV7-2 | TRBD1 | TGTGCCAGCAGTTATATACAGGGGTCCTATGAGCAGTTCTTC | CASSYIQGSYEQFF
NA | TRBJ2-3 | TRBV7-3 | NA | TGTGCCAGCAGCTTAACTAGCGAAGATACGCAGTATTTT | CASSLTSEDTQYF
few | TRBJ2-3 | TRBV4-1 | NA | TGCGCCAGCAGCCAAGCAGACGGGGCCGGGGGAAGCACAGATACGCAGTATTTT | CASSQADGAGGSTDTQYF
NA | TRBJ2-2 | TRBV6-1 | TRBD2 | TGTGCCAGCAGTGATAGCGGGAGGGCCGAAGCCGGGGAGCTGTTTTTT | CASSDSGRAEAGELFF
NA | TRBJ2-5 | TRBV6-1 | NA | TGTGCCAGTGGAGTGGGCCTAGAGGCGCGAGAGACCCAGTACTTC | CASGVGLEARETQYF
large | TRBJ2-1 | TRBV11-3 | TRBD2 | TGTGCCAGCAGCTTAGCACTAGCGGAGCTGGTGAATGAGCAGTTCTTC | CASSLALAELVNEQFF
medium-sized | TRBJ1-5 | TRBV6-1 | NA | TGTGCCAGCAGGGCCCAACAGGATCAGCCCCAGCATTTT | CASRAQQDQPQHF
NA | TRBJ2-1 | TRBV27 | NA | TGTGCCAGCAGGTCTGTGGGGACTGCTGAGCAGTATTTC | CASRSVGTAEQYF
NA | TRBJ2-4 | TRBV27 | NA | TGTGCCAGCACGAACGGCGGCGGTGACCAAAACATTCAGTACTTC | CASTNGGGDQNIQYF
NA | TRBJ2-3 | TRBV6-5 | NA | TGTGCCAGCAGTTACGCGGAAGGGGCCACAGATACGCAGTATTTT | CASSYAEGATDTQYF
NA | TRBJ2-7 | TRBV27 | NA | TGTGCCAGCAGTTTAGTCTGGGGCCAGTTCTACGAGCAGTACTTC | CASSLVWGQFYEQYF
NA | TRBJ2-3 | TRBV10-1 | NA | TGCGCCAGCAGGGGGATTGGGGCGGGGAGCCAAGATACGCAGTACTTT | CASRGIGAGSQDTQYF
NA | TRBJ2-3 | TRBV7-9 | TRBD1 | TGTGCCAGCAGCCCTGGACAGGGGTGGGCAGATACGCAGTATTTT | CASSPGQGWADTQYF
NA | TRBJ2-4 | TRBV27 | NA | TGTGCCAGCACCCTCCTCGGCCGGGAAGGAAACACTCAGTACTTC | CASTLLGREGNTQYF
NA | TRBJ2-5 | TRBV27 | NA | TGTGCCAGCAGTTCCGGCGGGGAGACCCAGTACTTC | CASSSGGETQYF
large | TRBJ2-3 | TRBV6-5 | NA | NA | CASSSSGVADTQYF
NA | TRBJ2-7 | TRBV5-1 | TRBD2 | TGCGCCAGCAGCTTGACCGGGACTAGCGGGGTCTACGAGCAGTACTTC | CASSLTGTSGVYEQYF
medium-sized | TRBJ2-7 | TRBV12-3/TRBV12-4 | NA | TGTGCCAGCAGTAGCGGGCCATACAATGAGCAGTACTTC | CASSSGPYNEQYF
few | TRBJ2-7 | TRBV18 | NA | TGTGCCAGCTCACCCCTGGGCGGGACAGATTCCGAGCAGTACTTC | CASSPLGGTDSEQYF
NA | TRBJ2-7 | TRBV7-2 | NA | TGTGCCAGCAGCTTAGTGGCAGGGAAGGACTACGAGCAGTACTTC | CASSLVAGKDYEQYF
NA | TRBJ2-1 | TRBV10-2 | NA | TGCGCCAGCGAGTCCTACGGGGAGCAGTTTTTT | CASESYGEQFF
few | TRBJ2-7 | TRBV6-5 | NA | TGTGCCAGCAGTTACTGGGCAGGGGAATCCTACGAGCAGTACTTC | CASSYWAGESYEQYF
few | TRBJ1-1 | TRBV10-1 | NA | TGCGCCAGCATCTTGTACGGACAGATGAACACTGAAGCTTTCTTT | CASILYGQMNTEAFF
NA | TRBJ2-1 | TRBV6-2/TRBV6-3 | NA | TGTGCCAGCAGTTTAGAGGACGGTTACTACAATGAGCAGTTCTTC | CASSLEDGYYNEQFF
few | TRBJ2-1 | TRBV27 | NA | TGTGCCAGCAGTCGGGGTGCGCATGAGCAGTTCTTC | CASSRGAHEQFF
medium-sized | TRBJ2-2 | TRBV6-5 | NA | TGTGCCAGCAGTACGGGTGAAGAACCCGGGGAGCTGTTTTTT | CASSTGEEPGELFF
NA | TRBJ2-4 | TRBV10-3 | NA | TGTGCCATCAGTGAGGACGTTGTCAAAAACATTCAGTACTTC | CAISEDVVKNIQYF
NA | TRBJ2-2 | TRBV7-2 | TRBD2 | TGTGCCAGCAGCTTAGCAGCGGGGGGTACCGGGGAGCTGTTTTTT | CASSLAAGGTGELFF
NA | TRBJ1-5 | TRBV6-1 | TRBD1 | TGTGCCAGCAGGGGACAGGTGGGTCAGCCCCAGCATTTT | CASRGQVGQPQHF
medium-sized | TRBJ1-2 | TRBV25-1 | NA | TGTGCCAGCAGTGGGGTGGGCACCGACTATGGCTACACCTTC | CASSGVGTDYGYTF
NA | TRBJ2-3 | TRBV27 | NA | TGTGCCAGCGGGATCTTATCCCGCACAGATACGCAGTATTTT | CASGILSRTDTQYF
NA | TRBJ2-3 | TRBV6-2/TRBV6-3 | NA | TGTGCCAGCAGTTACTCAAGGGGTTCTGTCGATACGCAGTATTTT | CASSYSRGSVDTQYF
medium-sized | TRBJ2-1 | TRBV6-5 | TRBD2 | TGTGCCAGCAGTTACTCCCTAGTAGCGGGAGAGGGAAGTGAGCAGTTCTTC | CASSYSLVAGEGSEQFF
NA | TRBJ1-2 | TRBV6-4 | NA | TGTGCCAGCAGTCCAAATCCCACCTTC | CASSPNPTF
medium-sized | TRBJ2-7 | TRBV6-2/TRBV6-3 | NA | TGTGCCAGCAGTTATCGAGTAGGGAAGTCCTACGAGCAGTACTTC | CASSYRVGKSYEQYF
NA | TRBJ2-4 | TRBV27 | NA | TGTGCCAGCAGTTTATCGGTGGGGATACGCGCGGCCTACAATGAGCAGTACTTC | CASSLSVGIRAAYNEQYF
NA | TRBJ2-7 | TRBV6-1 | NA | TGTGCCAGCCGGGACCCGCTCAACGAGCAGTACTTC | CASRDPLNEQYF
NA | TRBJ2-1 | TRBV7-2 | NA | TGTGCCAGCAGCCCGCACGTGGGCCGGAACAATGAGCAGTTCTTC | CASSPHVGRNNEQFF
NA | TRBJ2-4 | TRBV6-1 | NA | TGTGCCAGCAGTGAAGTACTGCCAGGGCCACAAGAAGGGTTTCAGTACTTC | CASSEVLPGPQEGFQYF
NA | TRBJ2-3 | TRBV27 | NA | TGTGCCAGCAGTTCAGTCTCAGGGCTATCGGGCACAAATACTCAGTATTTT | CASSSVSGLSGTNTQYF
NA | TRBJ2-7 | TRBV6-5 | TRBD2 | TGTGCCAGCAGTTACCGTAATCGACTAGCGGGCTCAGATACGCAGTACTTC | CASSYRNRLAGSDTQYF